This T cell receptor (beta chain) is drawn from a study of blood T cell repertoires in COVID-19. Whole-study context: Sites in the United States, Italy and Spain provided acute and convalescent COVID-19 samples.

This CDR3 is built from 14 residues. V gave up 1 base and J gave up 4 bases, with 5 bases separating them. Per the germline V gene, CDR1 is KGHSH and CDR2 is LQKENI. Seattle-derived patients entered the study during active infection and were followed longitudinally. In the original workflow: Estimation of nucleated cell counts relied on the amplification of reference gene primers. Measured with immunoSEQ multiplex PCR; TCRdb has only the in-frame clones, and not every one. For V, J and clone size, that table is used; D and trimming come from the DNA. The sample lists about 250,000 clones, about nine tenths seen once, with more than 0.65% in the top ten.

The origin of this receptor is a man aged 25 to 45 with COVID-19, enrolled during active disease. The V and J genes are TRBV18 and TRBJ1-6, with no clear D. Sequenced input: peripheral blood. The CDR3 loop is CASSPQQYNSPLHF. The CDR3, as DNA: TGTGCCAGCTCACCACAGCAATATAATTCACCCCTCCACTTT.